The 31 T cell receptor beta chains below come from one sample, sequenced in a study of Graves' ophthalmopathy and Graves' hyperthyroidism. Amplified TCR beta CDR3 regions were obtained using RNA transcripts as template. An initial RT-PCR round employing HTBI primers preceded a second-round multiplex PCR. A single record per CDR3 protein comes from TCRdb applying MiXCR to the multiplex PCR reads. The repertoire holds 450,000 or so distinct CDR3 sequences, with approximately 15% as singletons. The sample comprised blood. The receptors here all came from a woman in her 30s with Graves' ophthalmopathy.

There are many counts of this clonotype. This chain connects TRBV5-5 to TRBJ2-7; TRBD1 matches 9 bases. The CDR3 runs 15 residues. V lost 5 bases to trimming and J lost 0 bases; unmatched junction nucleotides: 6. Germline V lookup: CDR1 SGHKS, CDR2 YYEKEE (reference sequence). CDR3 coding DNA: TGTGCCAGCAGTTGGGGACAGGGCTTCTCCTACGAGCAGTACTTC. As protein: CASSWGQGFSYEQYF.

This clonotype was seen at least ten times. The chain carries TRBV6-1 and TRBJ1-2, with D unresolved. This CDR3 is built from 12 residues. V lost 7 bases and J 8 bases, leaving 14 bases between the germline ends. The germline V gene has CDR1 MNHNS and CDR2 SASEGT. The CDR3: CASMGYPGGYTF. The DNA of the CDR3 is TGTGCCAGCATGGGGTACCCGGGAGGCTACACCTTC.

This clonotype was seen repeatedly, ten times or more. The chain uses TRBV2 and TRBJ2-7, with a weak D call TRBD2 (6 bases). Germline lookup yields CDR1 SNHLY and CDR2 FYNNEI. The CDR3 consists of 15 residues. Trimming left V 1 base short and J 4 bases short, with 14 bases between. DNA of the CDR3: TGTGCCAGCAGTGAAGGGTCCCGGGACTTGTACGAGCAGTACTTC. Protein: CASSEGSRDLYEQYF.

Many counts were recorded for this clonotype. V usage is TRBV27 and J usage is TRBJ2-4, with D perhaps TRBD1 or TRBD2 (5 bases each). Trimming pared 5 bases from V and 6 bases from J, leaving 14 bases between. The CDR3 is 14 amino acids. Germline-derived CDR1 and CDR2 are MNHEY and SMNVEV (reference sequence). CDR3 sequence: CASSIRDGGNIQYF. Written as DNA, the CDR3 is TGTGCCAGCAGTATCCGGGATGGGGGAAACATTCAGTACTTC.

This clonotype was picked up many times. This chain connects TRBV14 to TRBJ2-5; D remains ambiguous. Germline CDR1 and CDR2: SGHDN and FVKESK. Trimming cost V 7 bases and J 4 bases, with 13 bases left between them. The CDR3 has 13 amino acids. This CDR3 reads CASKGVERETQYF. CDR3 bases: TGTGCCAGCAAGGGCGTCGAGAGAGAGACCCAGTACTTC. The full variable domain, rest sourced from reference TRBV14 and TRBJ2-5, is EAGVTQFPSHSVIEKGQTVTLRCDPISGHDNLYWYRRVMGKEIKFLLHFVKESKQDESGMPNNRFLAERTGGTYSTLKVQPAELEDSGVYFCASKGVERETQYFGPGTRLLVL.

This clonotype was seen only a few times. This rearrangement joins TRBV20-1 to TRBJ1-1; a weak D match, TRBD1 (6 bases). In germline, CDR1 is DFQATT, CDR2 SNEGSKA (reference sequence). CDR3 length: 13 amino acids. V lost 6 bases, J lost 10 bases, and 21 bases lay in between. CDR3 DNA: TGCAGTGCGGGGGTTGGGGTTGGAGGGGGAGCTTTCTTT. It codes for CSAGVGVGGGAFF.

This clonotype was counted many times. The CDR3 DNA reads as TGTGCCAGCATACAGGGGTCTATTCAGCCCCAGCATTTT. Protein: CASIQGSIQPQHF. The rearrangement joins TRBV28 to TRBJ1-5; 7 nucleotides align to TRBD1. The length of the CDR3 is 13 residues. The junction had 6 bases not matched to a gene; V was cut back by 7 bases and J by 6 bases. Germline assignment: CDR1 MDHEN and CDR2 SYDVKM.

There are many counts of this clonotype. The J gene is TRBJ2-7, the V gene TRBV20-1, with TRBD2 matching over 8 bases. The germline gives CDR1 DFQATT, CDR2 SNEGSKA (reference sequence). The CDR3 has 15 residues. V lost 0 bases and J lost 6; bases outside the gene matches: 10. DNA for the CDR3: TGCAGTGCTAGAGATCTGGAAGCGGGGGAGACCGAGCAGTACTTC. Amino acids: CSARDLEAGETEQYF.

This clonotype occurred many times. V usage is TRBV6-1 and J usage is TRBJ2-7, with TRBD1 matching over 9 bases. V lost 8 bases, J lost 4 bases, and 12 bases stayed unmatched. Germline V gene lookup returns CDR1 MNHNS and CDR2 SASEGT. The CDR3 totals 15 residues. The CDR3 DNA reads TGTGCCAGCGGAGGGACAGGGAAGGGGTTTTACGAGCAGTACTTC. It translates to CASGGTGKGFYEQYF.

The V gene is TRBV5-5, the J gene TRBJ1-3; D ambiguous. CDR1 and CDR2 (germline): SGHKS, YYEKEE (reference sequence). There are 14 residues in the CDR3. V was trimmed by 4 bases and J by 2 bases, leaving 10 bases between them. The CDR3 region has the DNA TGTGCCAGCAGCCGCGGGGTACCTGGAAACACCATATATTTT. Translating it yields CASSRGVPGNTIYF.

Ten or more counts support this clonotype. The chain joins TRBV30 to TRBJ2-5; 14 bases are shared with TRBD2. The CDR3 runs 16 residues. Losses at the gene ends were 2 bases for V and 4 bases for J; bases not matched to a gene: 6. Germline V gene sequence: CDR1 GTSNPN, CDR2 SVGIG (reference sequence). CDR3 in DNA: TGTGCCTGGAGTCCCGGACTAGCGGGAGGTGGAGAGACCCAGTACTTC. Protein: CAWSPGLAGGGETQYF. Complete variable domain (other parts from reference TRBV30 and TRBJ2-5): SQTIHQWPATLVQPVGSPLSLECTVEGTSNPNLYWYRQAAGRGLQLLFYSVGIGQISSEVPQNLSASRPQDRQFILSSKKLLLSDSGFYLCAWSPGLAGGGETQYFGPGTRLLVL.

This clonotype was counted at least ten times. This chain joins TRBV27 and TRBJ2-7; D gene unclear. The V end was cut by 2 bases, the J end by 2 bases, with 16 bases between. Germline CDR1 and CDR2: MNHEY and SMNVEV (reference sequence). CDR3 length: 16 amino acids. The CDR3 DNA reads as TGTGCCAGCAGTTTACTCAGGACGCACCCTCCCTACGAGCAGTACTTC. Translating it yields CASSLLRTHPPYEQYF.

This rearrangement joins TRBV20-1 to TRBJ1-1, with D possibly matching TRBD1 (5 bases). Trimming cost V 2 bases and J 2 bases, with 15 bases left between them. The CDR3 has 15 amino acids. CDR1 is DFQATT and CDR2 is SNEGSKA in the germline V gene (reference sequence). Here the CDR3 DNA reads TGCAGTGCTAGACGCCTTGACAGAGACAACACTGAAGCTTTCTTT. This encodes CSARRLDRDNTEAFF.

This clonotype has only a few counts. The rearrangement joins TRBV29-1 to TRBJ2-2; 8 bases match TRBD2. Germline V lookup: CDR1 SQVTM, CDR2 ANQGSEA. The CDR3 has 14 residues. With 7 bases clipped from V and 3 bases from J, the junction kept 7 bases outside the gene matches. The CDR3 reads CSAKRESDTGELFF. The CDR3, as DNA: TGCAGCGCTAAGCGGGAGAGCGACACCGGGGAGCTGTTTTTT.

This clonotype was seen ten or more times. The chain has TRBV6-5 and TRBJ1-1; D remains unclear. CDR1 is MNHEY and CDR2 is SVGAGI in the germline V gene. V lost 2 bases, J lost 0 bases, and 10 bases lay in between. CDR3 size: 15 residues. CDR3 sequence reads: CASSYTQVMNTEAFF. For the CDR3, the DNA is TGTGCCAGCAGTTACACTCAGGTTATGAACACTGAAGCTTTCTTT.

The chain uses TRBV27 and TRBJ1-5; D may be TRBD1 (5 bases). The CDR3 is 15 amino acids. Looked up from germline, CDR1 is MNHEY and CDR2 is SMNVEV (reference sequence). V lost 5 bases to trimming and J lost 10 bases, with 21 bases between them. CDR3 residues: CASSPHGNRDSPQHF. CDR3 nucleotide sequence: TGTGCCAGCAGTCCCCACGGAAACCGGGACTCACCCCAGCATTTT.

This clonotype was detected many times. CDR3 sequence (DNA): TGTGCCAGCAGCTTAGCTCTAACGGGGCCTCCTCTCGAGCAGTACTTC. Amino acids: CASSLALTGPPLEQYF. The V call is TRBV11-2, the J call TRBJ2-7, with D perhaps given as TRBD1 or TRBD2 (5 bases each). The CDR3 contains 16 residues. Germline V gene data show CDR1 as SGHAT and CDR2 as FQNNGV. The V end was cut by 1 base, the J end by 6 bases, with 19 bases between.

This clonotype came up many times. V and J are TRBV9 and TRBJ2-7, with D unclear. The V end lost 2 bases, the J end lost 6 bases, and 18 bases lay between the germline ends. Germline CDR1 and CDR2: SGDLS and YYNGEE. This CDR3 has 15 amino acids. The CDR3 region is CASSVGPGDSREQYF. The CDR3 coding sequence is TGTGCCAGCAGCGTTGGGCCAGGAGATAGCCGCGAGCAGTACTTC.

On this clonotype itself: A clone one base away is much larger, so this may be a read error. V gene TRBV27 combines with J gene TRBJ1-1; D is undetermined. The CDR3 runs 15 residues. CDR1 and CDR2 (germline): MNHEY, SMNVEV (reference sequence). The CDR3 nucleotides are TGTGCCAGCAGTCCCCGTGGCCGAATGAACTCTGAAGCTTTCTTT. It is translated as CASSPRGRMNSEAFF.

This clonotype was seen a handful of times. The genes are TRBV4-1 and TRBJ1-2; the D gene is possibly TRBD1 (5 bases). The CDR3 is 18 amino acids. Germline V CDR1 and CDR2: MGHRA, YSYEKL. The V and J ends lost 1 base and 4 bases respectively, with 22 bases between them. DNA of the CDR3: TGCGCCAGCAGCCAAGCTGAGGAAGGGGAAGGATTGATCTATGGCTACACCTTC. It translates to CASSQAEEGEGLIYGYTF.

A few counts support this clonotype. This chain connects TRBV6-5 to TRBJ1-1; D call uncertain. Germline V gene sequence: CDR1 MNHEY, CDR2 SVGAGI. Trimming pared 0 bases from V and 0 bases from J, leaving 8 bases between. This CDR3 is built from 15 residues. The DNA of the CDR3 is TGTGCCAGCAGTTACTCACCGGGGATGAACACTGAAGCTTTCTTT. The encoded protein is CASSYSPGMNTEAFF.

This clonotype has a count of ten or more. This sequence may be a read error, since a much larger clone differs from it by one base. The chain carries TRBV6-2 or TRBV6-3 and TRBJ2-7; 7 bases agree with TRBD1. Germline CDR1 reads MNHEY; CDR2 reads SVGEGT. The CDR3 has 13 residues. Trimming at V came to 5 bases and at J to 2 bases, leaving 3 bases not matched to a gene. DNA for the CDR3: TGTGCCAGCAGTAAGACAGGGACCTACGAGCAGTACTTC. The encoded protein is CASSKTGTYEQYF.

CDR3 DNA: TGTGCCAGCAGCACTATCACGGGGGGAATCTACGAGCAGTACTTC. It encodes CASSTITGGIYEQYF. The chain combines TRBV7-2 with TRBJ2-7, with 7 bases lining up with TRBD2. Germline V gene lookup returns CDR1 SGHTA and CDR2 FQGNSA. Trimming at V came to 5 bases and at J to 3 bases, leaving 10 bases not matched to a gene. The CDR3 extends over 15 amino acids.

Ten or more counts support this clonotype. The CDR3 loop reads CASTQQGSSYEQYF. The CDR3 coding sequence is TGTGCCAGCACTCAACAGGGGAGCTCCTACGAGCAGTACTTC. The chain carries TRBV6-2 or TRBV6-3 and TRBJ2-7; 7 nucleotides align to TRBD1. This CDR3 region has 14 residues. Germline V gene data show CDR1 as MNHEY and CDR2 as SVGEGT. V gave up 7 bases and J gave up 0 bases; unmatched junction bases: 6.

This clonotype was detected many times. The chain carries TRBV19 and TRBJ1-1; unclear D gene. The CDR3 is 14 amino acids. Trimming removed 2 bases from V and 5 bases from J, with 12 bases in between. CDR1 and CDR2 from the germline V gene are LNHDA and SQIVND (reference sequence). This CDR3 reads CASSISARGTEAFF. CDR3 bases: TGTGCCAGTAGTATATCCGCCCGGGGTACTGAAGCTTTCTTT.

This clonotype was counted at least ten times. The chain joins TRBV5-1 to TRBJ2-5; 7 nucleotides align to TRBD2. CDR1 is SGHRS, CDR2 YFSETQ, per germline. The CDR3 contains 12 residues. V trimming: 7 bases; J trimming: 2 bases; junction bases outside the gene matches: 2. This CDR3 is CASGLEQETQYF. As DNA, the CDR3 is TGCGCCAGCGGACTAGAGCAAGAGACCCAGTACTTC.

Of note for this clonotype: One end of the junction is discordant with germline, which a read error may explain. This chain connects TRBV30 to TRBJ1-6; 8 bases line up with TRBD1. The CDR3 spans 14 residues. Germline V CDR1 and CDR2: GTSNPN, SVGIG (reference sequence). This chain's CDR3 is CTWSAQDRASPLHF. For the CDR3, the DNA is TGTACCTGGAGTGCCCAGGACAGGGCTTCACCCCTCCACTTT. The full variable domain, completed using reference TRBV30 and TRBJ1-6, is SQTIHQWPATLVQPVGSPLSLECTVEGTSNPNLYWYRQAAGRGLQLLFYSVGIGQISSEVPQNLSASRPQDRQFILSSKKLLLSDSGFYLCTWSAQDRASPLHFGNGTRLTVT.

At least ten counts were recorded for this clonotype. The V call is TRBV3-1, the J call TRBJ1-6; D is ambiguous. Germline CDR1 reads LGHDT; CDR2 reads YNNKEL (reference sequence). CDR3 size: 16 residues. V lost 3 bases and J lost 7, with 16 bases in between. The CDR3 DNA sequence: TGTGCCAGCAGCCATCCTACACGGGCAGCAAATTCACCCCTCCACTTT. As protein: CASSHPTRAANSPLHF.

This clonotype occurred many times. J is TRBJ2-2 and V is TRBV12-3 or TRBV12-4; D remains ambiguous. The V and J ends lost 3 bases and 7 bases respectively, with 3 bases between them. The CDR3 is 11 amino acids. This chain's CDR3 is CASSFIGELFF. CDR3 nucleotide sequence: TGTGCCAGCAGTTTTATCGGGGAGCTGTTTTTT.

This clonotype has at least ten counts. This chain uses TRBV4-2 with TRBJ2-7, with 7 bases identical to TRBD1. The CDR3 is 15 residues long. V lost 0 bases, J lost 5 bases, and 7 bases stayed unmatched. Per germline, CDR1 LGHNA and CDR2 YNFKEQ. CDR3 residues: CASSQDLGTVDEQYF. The CDR3 DNA sequence: TGTGCCAGCAGCCAAGACCTCGGGACAGTAGACGAGCAGTACTTC.

This clonotype was recorded at least ten times. The rearrangement uses TRBV6-7 and TRBJ1-1; no reliable D call. TRBV6-7 is annotated as an ORF whose role is uncertain. The CDR3 is 15 residues long. V lost 1 base to trimming and J lost 3 bases, with 12 bases between them. The CDR3 loop reads CASSYFLRYYTEAFF. The CDR3 nucleotides are TGTGCCAGCAGTTACTTCTTAAGATACTACACTGAAGCTTTCTTT.